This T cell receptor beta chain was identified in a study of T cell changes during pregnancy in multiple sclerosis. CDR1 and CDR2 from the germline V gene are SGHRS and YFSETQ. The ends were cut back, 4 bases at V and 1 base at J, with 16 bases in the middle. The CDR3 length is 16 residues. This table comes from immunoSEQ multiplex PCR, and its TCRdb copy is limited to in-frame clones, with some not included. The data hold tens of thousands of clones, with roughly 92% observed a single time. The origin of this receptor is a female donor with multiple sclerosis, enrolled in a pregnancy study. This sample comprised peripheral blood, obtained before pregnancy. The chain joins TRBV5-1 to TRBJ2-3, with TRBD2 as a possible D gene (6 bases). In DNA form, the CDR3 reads TGCGCCAGCAGCGGAGGGGTTAAACGGGGCACAGATACGCAGTATTTT. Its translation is CASSGGVKRGTDTQYF. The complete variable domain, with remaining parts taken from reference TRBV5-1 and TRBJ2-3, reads KAGVTQTPRYLIKTRGQQVTLSCSPISGHRSVSWYQQTPGQGLQFLFEYFSETQRNKGNFPGRFSGRQFSNSRSEMNVSTLELGDSALYLCASSGGVKRGTDTQYFGPGTRLTVL.